This TCR beta chain was captured in a study of OX40 agonist ivuxolimab in advanced cancers. The V segment lost 3 bases and the J segment 3 bases; nucleotides outside the gene matches: 8. Germline values: CDR1 LNHNV, CDR2 YYDKDF (reference sequence). This CDR3 comprises 16 residues. The protocol was immunoSEQ multiplex PCR, while the TCRdb copy is restricted to in-frame clones and leaves out a portion. This repertoire shows some 75,000 clones, 85% found once; its top ten account for roughly 3.1%. This material consisted of CD4+ or CD8+ T cells sorted from blood, taken in a trial of the OX40 agonist ivuxolimab. The chain joins TRBV15 to TRBJ2-4, with 7 bases lining up with TRBD1. The receptor was isolated from an adult with an advanced solid tumor such as melanoma, head and neck, liver or kidney cancer. CDR3 DNA: TGTGCCACCAGCAGCGCCGACAGGGCAGTCAAAAACATTCAGTACTTC. Protein product: CATSSADRAVKNIQYF. Using reference TRBV15 and TRBJ2-4 for the parts outside the CDR3, the full variable domain is DAMVIQNPRYQVTQFGKPVTLSCSQTLNHNVMYWYQQKSSQAPKLLFHYYDKDFNNEADTPDNFQSRRPNTSFCFLDIRSPGLGDTAMYLCATSSADRAVKNIQYFGAGTRLSVL.